Each of the 11 T cell receptor beta chains below was sequenced from the same sample in a study of Ad26.COV2.S vaccination and SARS-CoV-2 variants (dated by TCRdb to the early 2020s). The library was prepared using the immunoSEQ multiplex PCR assay. TCRdb mirrors the immuneACCESS table, restricted to in-frame sequences. Some clones are absent from its copies; in checked studies, under half trace to an unresolved V gene, and the reason for the others is unknown. The sample contains a few hundred thousand clones, over 80% of them found a single time. Roughly 1.7% of the sample belongs to the ten largest clones. What the treatment or condition label conveys for this sample: some 19 received Ad26.COV2.S at low or high dose, single or two shots; a few received placebo; per-sample allocation not given. For vaccine and placebo recipients, repertoires were sequenced using samples collected on day 63 after the first injection.

This sample comprised peripheral blood, obtained in a trial of Ad26.COV2.S vaccine versus placebo. These receptors originate from a person aged 18-65 years who received the Ad26.COV2.S COVID-19 vaccine or a placebo.

The CDR3 bases are TGTGCCAGCAGGACAGCGGTACTCAATGAAAAACTGTTTTTT. The encoded protein is CASRTAVLNEKLFF. The chain employs TRBV13 and TRBJ1-4, with a weak D call TRBD1 (5 bases). This CDR3 contains 14 residues. Germline CDR1 PRHDT, CDR2 FYEKMQ (reference sequence). Trimming left V 6 bases short and J 5 bases short, with 13 bases between.

In nucleotides, the CDR3 is TGTGCCAGTACCAGGGGGTTCGCGAACACCGGGGAGCTGTTTTTT. It encodes CASTRGFANTGELFF. This chain connects TRBV19 to TRBJ2-2; 7 bases are a match to TRBD1. V trimming: 7 bases; J trimming: 0 bases; junction bases outside the gene matches: 5. Looked up from germline, CDR1 is LNHDA and CDR2 is SQIVND (reference sequence). CDR3 length equals 15 residues.

The chain recombines TRBV29-1 with TRBJ2-7; D unresolved. Germline CDR1 and CDR2: SQVTM and ANQGSEA. The V end lost 4 bases, the J end lost 3 bases, and 13 bases lay between the germline ends. The CDR3 is 13 residues long. DNA of the CDR3: TGCAGCGTTGCATCGACCTATAACTACGAGCAGTACTTC. Amino acid sequence: CSVASTYNYEQYF.

This chain uses TRBV9 with TRBJ2-2; 7 nucleotides line up with TRBD1. V shed 0 bases and J 4 bases; nucleotides not matched to a gene: 6. In germline, CDR1 is SGDLS, CDR2 YYNGEE. The CDR3 sequence is 16 residues long. CDR3 in DNA: TGTGCCAGCAGCGTAGTCAGGGGGAGCGGCACCGGGGAGCTGTTTTTT. This gives the protein CASSVVRGSGTGELFF.

The chain combines TRBV29-1 with TRBJ2-7; TRBD1 matches at 8 bases. V dropped 5 bases and J dropped 6; count of bases not matched to a gene: 24. The CDR3 extends over 18 amino acids. The germline V gene has CDR1 SQVTM and CDR2 ANQGSEA. CDR3 loop: CSVPNPWDRNYFGGEQYF. CDR3 in DNA: TGCAGCGTTCCCAATCCTTGGGACAGGAATTATTTTGGGGGCGAGCAGTACTTC.

This clone has just one count. This rearrangement joins TRBV14 to TRBJ2-7; D remains ambiguous. V lost 4 bases, J lost 7 bases, and 23 bases lay in between. CDR1 and CDR2 (germline): SGHDN, FVKESK. There are 16 residues in the CDR3. The CDR3 DNA reads TGTGCCAGCAGCCCCCCCGGCCAGGTAGAGACGGCGGAGCAGTACTTC. As protein: CASSPPGQVETAEQYF.

This clone was recorded only once. This rearrangement joins TRBV4-1 to TRBJ2-7, with D possibly matching TRBD1 (6 bases). From germline, CDR1 is MGHRA and CDR2 YSYEKL. CDR3 size: 15 residues. Between the trimmed V and J ends, which lost 2 bases and 3 bases, there was a span of 14 bases. The CDR3 DNA is TGCGCCAGCAGCCAAAATCCGGGACACAACTACGAGCAGTACTTC. It codes for CASSQNPGHNYEQYF.

V usage is TRBV2 and J usage is TRBJ2-2; the match to TRBD2 covers 8 bases. The germline V gene encodes CDR1 SNHLY and CDR2 FYNNEI. CDR3 length: 16 amino acids. J was trimmed by 2 bases and V by 7 bases; bases with no gene match: 9. The CDR3 reads CASTHSGGPNTGELFF. The CDR3 nucleotides are TGTGCCAGCACCCATTCGGGGGGGCCAAACACCGGGGAGCTGTTTTTT.

The chain combines TRBV6-2 or TRBV6-3 with TRBJ1-2; D remains unclear. CDR1 MNHEY and CDR2 SVGEGT come from the germline V gene. Trimming cost V 0 bases and J 6 bases, with 14 bases left between them. The CDR3 is made up of 15 amino acids. CDR3 nucleotides: TGTGCCAGCAGTTACTCCATGAGGGTTGGTGATGGCTACACCTTC. Its translation is CASSYSMRVGDGYTF.

The rearrangement uses TRBV6-2 or TRBV6-3 and TRBJ1-1, with TRBD1 matching 8 bases. Germline V gene sequence: CDR1 MNHEY, CDR2 SVGEGT. V was clipped by 5 bases and J by 4 bases; unmatched bases: 0. The CDR3 extends over 12 amino acids. The CDR3 sequence: CASSTGGTEAFF. The CDR3 nucleotides are TGTGCCAGCAGTACAGGGGGCACTGAAGCTTTCTTT.

The chain has TRBV28 and TRBJ2-3; 8 bases fit TRBD2. The CDR3 spans 12 residues. Germline CDR1 is MDHEN and CDR2 is SYDVKM. V gave up 4 bases and J gave up 10 bases; unmatched junction bases: 4. Here the CDR3 DNA reads TGTGCCAGCAGTTCCGGACTAGCCCCGCAGTATTTT. This translates into CASSSGLAPQYF.